Listed here are 7 T cell receptor beta chains from one sample, sequenced in a study of T cells expressing NK-cell markers. Each CDR3 protein gets one entry in TCRdb, which reprocessed the 5' RACE reads and gives no DNA. The listing records some 390,000 distinct CDR3 sequences. Sequences were obtained from blood T cells: a sorted CD56 or NKG2C T cell subset, CD4+ or CD8+ T cells, or bulk PBMC T cells (not recorded which). These receptors were collected from a woman aged 45 to 65 in good health.

V usage is TRBV5-5 and J usage is TRBJ2-7. The CDR3 extends over 15 amino acids. Germline assignment: CDR1 SGHKS and CDR2 YYEKEE (reference sequence). The CDR3 is CASSLWGSASYEQYF.

The CDR3: CASSQGLAGGPTNTQYF. This chain uses TRBV14 with TRBJ2-3; TCRdb lists TRBD2, though no DNA is available to test this call. Germline loops: CDR1 SGHDN, CDR2 FVKESK. The CDR3 covers 17 residues.

The CDR3 is CASSLSGTAGNEKLFF. V and J are TRBV5-1 and TRBJ1-4; TCRdb outputs TRBD1, but without DNA this stays unchecked. Germline V CDR1 and CDR2: SGHRS, YFSETQ. The CDR3 has 16 residues.

This chain links TRBV9 with TRBJ2-7; TCRdb returns TRBD2, unconfirmable since there is no DNA. This CDR3 has 16 amino acids. CDR1 is SGDLS, CDR2 YYNGEE, per germline. CDR3 sequence: CASSVDPTGGAYEQYF.

V is TRBV5-1 and J is TRBJ2-5; TCRdb gives TRBD1 as the D gene, but with no DNA this cannot be confirmed. The CDR3 runs 13 residues. Germline V gene sequence: CDR1 SGHRS, CDR2 YFSETQ. Here the CDR3 reads CASSDRVGKTQYF.

The chain links TRBV20-1 to TRBJ2-5; as DNA is missing, the TRBD1 call by TCRdb cannot be tested. The CDR3 extends over 15 amino acids. CDR1 is DFQATT and CDR2 is SNEGSKA in the germline V gene (reference sequence). CDR3 in amino acids: CSAIFRTGRKETQYF.

The chain recombines TRBV7-6 with TRBJ1-2; TCRdb picks TRBD1, but there is no DNA to check that call. The CDR3 contains 15 residues. In germline, CDR1 is SGHVS, CDR2 FNYEAQ. The CDR3: CASSLSQGLNYGYTF.